Shown below are 30 T cell receptor beta chains from a single sample sequenced in a study of blood T cell repertoires in COVID-19. Measured with immunoSEQ multiplex PCR; TCRdb has only the in-frame clones, and not every one. The table shows hundreds of thousands of clones, with 85% to 90% occurring only once. The sample consisted of peripheral blood. These receptors all stem from a woman in her fifties or sixties with COVID-19, enrolled during active disease.

The chain carries TRBV5-5 and TRBJ1-5; no reliable D call. From germline, CDR1 is SGHKS and CDR2 YYEKEE (reference sequence). With 0 bases removed from V and 6 bases from J, the gap between germline ends came to 10 bases. The CDR3 consists of 14 residues. This chain's CDR3 is CASSLDRGGQPQHF. Written as DNA, the CDR3 is TGTGCCAGCAGCTTGGACCGGGGTGGTCAGCCCCAGCATTTT.

This chain links TRBV7-6 with TRBJ1-1, with TRBD1 matching 11 bases. The CDR3 is 16 amino acids. The V gene's germline CDR1 is SGHVS and CDR2 FNYEAQ. Trimming took 5 bases from V and 0 from J; bases not matched to a gene: 5. The CDR3 protein is CASSPAGQGVNTEAFF. CDR3 DNA sequence: TGTGCCAGCAGCCCCGCGGGACAGGGGGTGAACACTGAAGCTTTCTTT. The complete variable domain, with remaining parts taken from reference TRBV7-6 and TRBJ1-1, reads GAGVSQSPRYKVTKRGQDVALRCDPISGHVSLYWYRQALGQGPEFLTYFNYEAQQDKSGLPNDRFSAERPEGSISTLTIQRTEQRDSAMYRCASSPAGQGVNTEAFFGQGTRLTVV.

The chain recombines TRBV5-1 with TRBJ2-1, with 10 positions matching TRBD2. The CDR3 runs to 16 residues. Germline lookup yields CDR1 SGHRS and CDR2 YFSETQ. V was pared by 4 bases and J by 5 bases, with 9 bases of the junction left unmatched. CDR3 protein: CASSTGALAGNNEQFF. As DNA, the CDR3 is TGCGCCAGCAGCACTGGCGCACTAGCGGGGAACAATGAGCAGTTCTTC.

This chain links TRBV15 with TRBJ1-5; tentatively, D is TRBD1 (5 bases). CDR1 is LNHNV and CDR2 is YYDKDF in the germline V gene (reference sequence). V dropped 0 bases and J dropped 2 bases, with 5 bases sitting between them. The CDR3 consists of 14 residues. The CDR3 nucleotides are TGTGCCACCAGCAGAGAACAGGGCAATCAGCCCCAGCATTTT. Translated, it gives CATSREQGNQPQHF.

The rearrangement links TRBV18 to TRBJ1-1, with a weak D call TRBD1 (6 bases). The CDR3 loop spans 17 amino acids. Trimming left V 3 bases short and J 1 base short, with 18 bases between. CDR1 and CDR2 from the germline V gene are KGHSH and LQKENI. CDR3 residues: CASSPLPGEFTNTEAFF. DNA of the CDR3: TGTGCCAGCTCACCCCTCCCAGGGGAGTTTACGAACACTGAAGCTTTCTTT.

The J gene is TRBJ2-7, the V gene TRBV13, with 13 positions matching TRBD2. CDR3 length: 16 amino acids. V gave up 10 bases and J gave up 7 bases; unmatched junction bases: 16. Germline lookup yields CDR1 PRHDT and CDR2 FYEKMQ (reference sequence). The CDR3 loop is CATSYGGLAGSKEQYF. CDR3 in DNA: TGTGCCACGTCTTACGGGGGACTAGCGGGATCAAAGGAGCAGTACTTC.

The chain recombines TRBV6-5 with TRBJ2-1; possible D gene TRBD1, 5 bases. This CDR3 spans 11 amino acids. The ends were cut back, 6 bases at V and 14 bases at J, with 14 bases in the middle. From germline, CDR1 is MNHEY and CDR2 SVGAGI. CDR3 sequence reads: CASRTGQGEFF. CDR3 coding DNA: TGTGCCAGCAGAACCGGGCAGGGCGAGTTCTTC.

This sequence joins TRBV19 and TRBJ2-3; 15 bases agree with TRBD2. CDR3 length: 16 residues. Germline CDR1 LNHDA, CDR2 SQIVND (reference sequence). V lost 4 bases, J lost 4 bases, and 3 bases stayed unmatched. The CDR3, as DNA: TGTGCCAGTAGTACCGGGACTAGCGGGAGGTCAGATACGCAGTATTTT. This sequence encodes CASSTGTSGRSDTQYF.

The V gene is TRBV2, the J gene TRBJ1-2; D gene ambiguous. Between the trimmed V and J ends, which lost 0 bases and 6 bases, there was a span of 14 bases. The CDR3 runs 15 residues. Germline CDR1 and CDR2: SNHLY and FYNNEI. The CDR3 loop is CASSEASLGRNGYTF. In nucleotides, the CDR3 is TGTGCCAGCAGTGAAGCCTCCTTGGGCCGGAATGGCTACACCTTC. The whole variable domain, filled in from reference TRBV2 and TRBJ1-2, reads EPEVTQTPSHQVTQMGQEVILRCVPISNHLYFYWYRQILGQKVEFLVSFYNNEISEKSEIFDDQFSVERPDGSNFTLKIRSTKLEDSAMYFCASSEASLGRNGYTFGSGTRLTVV.

This sequence joins TRBV5-1 and TRBJ2-1; maybe TRBD2 (6 bases). CDR1 is SGHRS, CDR2 YFSETQ, per germline. This CDR3 has 13 amino acids. V lost 5 bases and J lost 3, with 9 bases in between. Here the CDR3 reads CASSAGHYNEQFF. The CDR3 DNA is TGCGCCAGCAGTGCGGGGCACTACAATGAGCAGTTCTTC.

The rearrangement links TRBV29-1 to TRBJ1-1; D possibly corresponds to TRBD1 (5 bases). Per the germline V gene, CDR1 is SQVTM and CDR2 is ANQGSEA. Trimming stripped 6 bases from V and 4 bases from J, with 12 bases between. CDR3 length equals 12 residues. The CDR3 coding sequence is TGCAGCGTGGACAAGGACGGCACTGAAGCTTTCTTT. Its translation: CSVDKDGTEAFF.

V and J are TRBV19 and TRBJ2-2, with 11 nucleotides matching TRBD2. The germline gives CDR1 LNHDA, CDR2 SQIVND (reference sequence). The CDR3 runs 15 residues. V lost 8 bases to trimming and J lost 6 bases; unmatched junction nucleotides: 8. The CDR3 bases are TGTGCCAGTCGGTTGCTAGCGGGAGGACCCGGGGAGCTGTTTTTT. The encoded protein is CASRLLAGGPGELFF.

This clone has only one observation. The V and J genes are TRBV6-5 and TRBJ2-6; possibly TRBD2 for D (5 bases). The germline V gene has CDR1 MNHEY and CDR2 SVGAGI. The CDR3 sequence is 13 residues long. Trimming removed 7 bases from V and 2 bases from J, with 6 bases in between. The CDR3, as DNA: TGTGCCAGCAACGGGGCTGGGGCCAACGTCCTGACTTTC. This codes for CASNGAGANVLTF.

The rearrangement joins TRBV6-2 or TRBV6-3 to TRBJ1-4; D is unresolved. The V gene's germline CDR1 is MNHEY and CDR2 SVGEGT. The CDR3 totals 17 residues. V was pared by 2 bases and J by 0 bases, with 13 bases between. The CDR3 loop reads CASSYARRPATNEKLFF. The CDR3 DNA is TGTGCCAGCAGTTACGCTAGACGCCCGGCAACTAATGAAAAACTGTTTTTT.

The chain has TRBV7-2 and TRBJ2-7, with D perhaps TRBD2 (6 bases). This CDR3 is 15 amino acids long. Germline lookup yields CDR1 SGHTA and CDR2 FQGNSA. V dropped 4 bases and J dropped 3 bases, with 16 bases sitting between them. The CDR3 loop reads CASSYPAGGYYEQYF. CDR3 coding DNA: TGTGCCAGCAGCTACCCAGCGGGTGGGTACTACGAGCAGTACTTC. The entire variable domain, with the rest obtained from reference TRBV7-2 and TRBJ2-7, is as follows: GAGVSQSPSNKVTEKGKDVELRCDPISGHTALYWYRQSLGQGLEFLIYFQGNSAPDKSGLPSDRFSAERTGGSVSTLTIQRTQQEDSAVYLCASSYPAGGYYEQYFGPGTRLTVT.

The V call is TRBV5-4, the J call TRBJ2-3, with TRBD1 matching 9 bases. In germline, CDR1 is SGHNT, CDR2 YYREEE (reference sequence). Trimming removed 4 bases from V and 4 bases from J; junction bases left unmatched: 13. The CDR3 consists of 17 residues. The CDR3 coding sequence is TGTGCCAGCAGCCCCATTCGGGGACAGGGACTGGCAGATACGCAGTATTTT. Translated: CASSPIRGQGLADTQYF.

The chain joins TRBV6-6 to TRBJ2-1; the D is unclear. The CDR3 extends over 14 amino acids. The germline V gene has CDR1 MNHNY and CDR2 SVGAGI (reference sequence). V gave up 2 bases and J gave up 6 bases, with 11 bases separating them. CDR3 bases: TGTGCCAGCAGTTACGCAGGCCCCCTCAATGAGCAGTTCTTC. It is translated as CASSYAGPLNEQFF.

The chain links TRBV5-6 to TRBJ2-5; 8 nucleotides line up with TRBD2. Per germline, CDR1 SGHDT and CDR2 YYEEEE. Trimming cost V 1 base and J 5 bases; bases outside gene matches: 4. The CDR3 runs 14 residues. The CDR3: CASSLMSSGETQYF. CDR3 DNA: TGTGCCAGCAGCTTGATGTCTAGCGGGGAGACCCAGTACTTC. The full variable domain, its missing parts supplied by reference TRBV5-6 and TRBJ2-5, is DAGVTQSPTHLIKTRGQQVTLRCSPKSGHDTVSWYQQALGQGPQFIFQYYEEEERQRGNFPDRFSGHQFPNYSSELNVNALLLGDSALYLCASSLMSSGETQYFGPGTRLLVL.

V and J are TRBV19 and TRBJ2-7; D gene unclear. V lost 3 bases to trimming and J lost 3 bases, with 12 bases between them. Germline assignment: CDR1 LNHDA and CDR2 SQIVND (reference sequence). CDR3 length: 14 residues. CDR3 nucleotides: TGTGCCAGTAGTATTCAGGTATTCGGCTACGAGCAGTACTTC. It encodes CASSIQVFGYEQYF.

The chain joins TRBV12-3 or TRBV12-4 to TRBJ2-1; D perhaps matches TRBD2 (5 bases). The CDR3 has 12 amino acids. V shed 3 bases and J shed 9 bases, with 9 bases lying between them. This chain's CDR3 is CASSFYGSEQFF. CDR3 nucleotides: TGTGCCAGCAGTTTTTATGGGAGTGAGCAGTTCTTC.

This clone appeared a single time. The DNA for the CDR3 is TGTGCCAGCAGCTCAACCGGGACATACAATGAGCAGTTCTTC. This gives the protein CASSSTGTYNEQFF. The chain recombines TRBV7-9 with TRBJ2-1, with D possibly TRBD1 on 6 matching bases. This CDR3 is built from 14 residues. Germline CDR1 reads SEHNR; CDR2 reads FQNEAQ (reference sequence). V was pared by 4 bases and J by 4 bases, with 11 bases between.

The rearrangement links TRBV19 to TRBJ2-3; TRBD1 matches at 7 bases. CDR1 LNHDA and CDR2 SQIVND come from the germline V gene (reference sequence). This CDR3 has 17 residues. With V trimmed by 1 base and J by 1 base, 8 bases remained unmatched. The DNA of the CDR3 is TGTGCCAGTAGTATAGTGACAGGGCCTTTACGCACAGATACGCAGTATTTT. Encoded protein: CASSIVTGPLRTDTQYF.

The chain recombines TRBV21-1 with TRBJ1-2; the table calls TRBD1, which could not be checked here. TRBV21-1 is termed a pseudogene. The CDR3 runs to 15 residues. The CDR3 DNA reads TGTGCCAGCAGCAATACCGGACAGGGGGCGCCGGGCTACACCTTC. Translation gives CASSNTGQGAPGYTF.

This chain links TRBV4-3 with TRBJ2-7, with D uncertain. The germline V gene has CDR1 LGHNA and CDR2 YSLEER. This CDR3 is built from 16 residues. V gave up 1 base and J gave up 2 bases, with 15 bases separating them. The CDR3 region is CASSQGQDRRAYEQYF. The CDR3 coding sequence is TGCGCCAGCAGCCAAGGGCAAGACCGACGGGCCTACGAGCAGTACTTC.

V and J are TRBV5-5 and TRBJ2-7; D possibly corresponds to TRBD2 (5 bases). The germline V gene encodes CDR1 SGHKS and CDR2 YYEKEE (reference sequence). The CDR3 covers 13 residues. Trimming left V 2 bases short and J 2 bases short, with 8 bases between. CDR3 region: CASSLREPYEQYF. The CDR3 region has the DNA TGTGCCAGCAGCTTACGGGAACCCTACGAGCAGTACTTC.

The chain is built from TRBV19 and TRBJ2-2; 15 bases line up with TRBD2. CDR3 length equals 18 residues. In germline, CDR1 is LNHDA, CDR2 SQIVND (reference sequence). Losses at the gene ends were 4 bases for V and 0 bases for J; bases not matched to a gene: 3. CDR3 bases: TGTGCCAGTAGTACCGGGACTAGCGGGAGGCCGAACACCGGGGAGCTGTTTTTT. The encoded protein is CASSTGTSGRPNTGELFF.

This sequence joins TRBV30 and TRBJ1-2; no clear D gene. V lost 5 bases and J lost 2, with 9 bases in between. This CDR3 has 12 amino acids. CDR1 is GTSNPN and CDR2 is SVGIG in the germline V gene (reference sequence). Here the CDR3 reads CAWDVSNYGYTF. The CDR3 DNA is TGTGCCTGGGATGTTAGCAACTATGGCTACACCTTC.

This clone was observed once. The rearrangement joins TRBV6-5 to TRBJ1-1; D unresolved. The germline gives CDR1 MNHEY, CDR2 SVGAGI. The V gene lost 9 bases and the J gene lost 3 bases, with 17 bases spanning the gap. There are 14 residues in the CDR3. The CDR3 reads CASRKRDRDTEAFF. The CDR3 coding sequence is TGTGCCAGTCGGAAGAGGGATAGGGACACTGAAGCTTTCTTT.

The CDR3 nucleotides read TGTGCCAGCTCACCTTTAGCAGGGGACGGGGAGCTGTTTTTT. Its protein product is CASSPLAGDGELFF. The chain joins TRBV18 to TRBJ2-2; D perhaps matches TRBD1 (6 bases). Germline CDR1 and CDR2: KGHSH and LQKENI. The CDR3 covers 14 residues. V dropped 3 bases and J dropped 7 bases, with 12 bases sitting between them.

In its sample, this clone was seen a few times. The chain employs TRBV27 and TRBJ2-7; 11 nucleotides align to TRBD2. The J segment lost 0 bases and the V segment lost 6 bases, leaving 4 bases of the junction unmatched. This CDR3 region has 15 residues. CDR1 MNHEY and CDR2 SMNVEV come from the germline V gene (reference sequence). The CDR3 here is CASSQLAGVSYEQYF. In DNA form, the CDR3 reads TGTGCCAGCAGCCAACTAGCGGGAGTCTCCTACGAGCAGTACTTC.